A selection of T cell receptor beta chains follows, all from one sample in a study of T cell repertoires in cytomegalovirus infection. For these TCRs, the target antigens are not known. TCRdb processed the reads anew with MiXCR; each CDR3 protein has one entry. This repertoire shows about 570,000 distinct CDR3 sequences, 40% found once; its top ten account for 48%. The input for sequencing was cultured PBMCs, taken from culture after CMV antigen stimulation. The receptors were gathered from a human donor in good health (CMV status not recorded). Some clones in this sample may be carry-over from other donors' samples. Each CDR3 is given with its conserved first and last residue. The order of the fields is CDR3 DNA, CDR3 protein, D gene, J gene, clone size, CDR3 length, V gene. The D gene is left open where the match is weak. Rows give clone size only sometimes, using once, few, many, or a class for an expanded clone.

cdr3_nt: TGTGCCAGCAGCTTAGGAGGGGGCCTGGCCTCCTACGAGCAGTACTTC; cdr3_aa: CASSLGGGLASYEQYF; d_call: TRBD1; j_call: TRBJ2-7; clone_size: few; cdr3_length: 16; v_call: TRBV7-2
cdr3_nt: TGTGCCAGCAGCTTATCGGGGGTACCTAACACTGAAGCTTTCTTT; cdr3_aa: CASSLSGVPNTEAFF; d_call: .; j_call: TRBJ1-1; clone_size: many; cdr3_length: 15; v_call: TRBV7-2
cdr3_nt: TGTGCCAGCAGCTCCCGCGAATCCCCAACCACTGAAGCTTTCTTT; cdr3_aa: CASSSRESPTTEAFF; d_call: .; j_call: TRBJ1-1; clone_size: few; cdr3_length: 15; v_call: TRBV7-6
cdr3_nt: TGTGCTAGTGCCAAAATAGCGGGAGGCTACAATGAGCAGTTCTTC; cdr3_aa: CASAKIAGGYNEQFF; d_call: TRBD2; j_call: TRBJ2-1; clone_size: .; cdr3_length: 15; v_call: TRBV12-5
cdr3_nt: TGTGCCAGCAGCTCCCGTGGTAGCGGGGTTATCGGGGAGCTGTTTTTT; cdr3_aa: CASSSRGSGVIGELFF; d_call: TRBD2; j_call: TRBJ2-2; clone_size: many; cdr3_length: 16; v_call: TRBV11-2
cdr3_nt: TGTGCCAGCAGCCCCGAGGGACTAGCGGCCACCGGGGAGCTGTTTTTT; cdr3_aa: CASSPEGLAATGELFF; d_call: TRBD2; j_call: TRBJ2-2; clone_size: .; cdr3_length: 16; v_call: TRBV7-8
cdr3_nt: TGTGCCAGCAGCTTAGATCGAAGACTCCGCACAGATACGCAGTATTTT; cdr3_aa: CASSLDRRLRTDTQYF; d_call: .; j_call: TRBJ2-3; clone_size: .; cdr3_length: 16; v_call: TRBV11-2
cdr3_nt: TGTGCCAGCAGCGTAGGGTCGGGAGGGCCCTCCGGGGAGCTGTTTTTT; cdr3_aa: CASSVGSGGPSGELFF; d_call: TRBD2; j_call: TRBJ2-2; clone_size: few; cdr3_length: 16; v_call: TRBV9
cdr3_nt: TGTGCCAGCAGTTTAACCCCCCGGGGCTATGGCTACACCTTC; cdr3_aa: CASSLTPRGYGYTF; d_call: .; j_call: TRBJ1-2; clone_size: .; cdr3_length: 14; v_call: TRBV28
cdr3_nt: TGTGCCAGCAGTGAGGGGACTAGCGGCCACGGGTATGAGCAGTTCTTC; cdr3_aa: CASSEGTSGHGYEQFF; d_call: TRBD2; j_call: TRBJ2-1; clone_size: few; cdr3_length: 16; v_call: TRBV6-1
cdr3_nt: TGTGCCAGCAGCTTAGCGGAGTTCGATACGCAGTATTTT; cdr3_aa: CASSLAEFDTQYF; d_call: .; j_call: TRBJ2-3; clone_size: many; cdr3_length: 13; v_call: TRBV7-2
cdr3_nt: TGTGCCAGCAGTTTAGTAGGGCTAGACCAAGAGACCCAGTACTTC; cdr3_aa: CASSLVGLDQETQYF; d_call: .; j_call: TRBJ2-5; clone_size: .; cdr3_length: 15; v_call: TRBV12-3/TRBV12-4
cdr3_nt: TGCGCCAGCAGCCCCCAGTATACGGGAGGGTCAGATACGCAGTATTTT; cdr3_aa: CASSPQYTGGSDTQYF; d_call: TRBD2; j_call: TRBJ2-3; clone_size: .; cdr3_length: 16; v_call: TRBV4-1
cdr3_nt: TGTGCCAGCAGTGGTTTTCTTAGCAGGGAGGCTCGTGGTGTATATTTT; cdr3_aa: CASSGFLSREARGVYF; d_call: .; j_call: TRBJ1-3; clone_size: .; cdr3_length: 16; v_call: TRBV6-1
cdr3_nt: TGCAGTGCTAGTACCCCTCGCCCCGGCGGCGATGAGCAGTTCTTC; cdr3_aa: CSASTPRPGGDEQFF; d_call: .; j_call: TRBJ2-1; clone_size: .; cdr3_length: 15; v_call: TRBV20-1
cdr3_nt: TGTGCCAGCAGCTTAGAAGTCCAGAAGACCCAGTACTTC; cdr3_aa: CASSLEVQKTQYF; d_call: .; j_call: TRBJ2-5; clone_size: few; cdr3_length: 13; v_call: TRBV11-3
cdr3_nt: TGTGCCAGCAGCACCCAGGGAAAACTGTTTTTT; cdr3_aa: CASSTQGKLFF; d_call: .; j_call: TRBJ1-4; clone_size: .; cdr3_length: 11; v_call: TRBV7-9
cdr3_nt: TGCGCCAGCAGCCAAGATGACCTAGCGGGAGGTCCGTTCTTC; cdr3_aa: CASSQDDLAGGPFF; d_call: TRBD2; j_call: TRBJ2-1; clone_size: .; cdr3_length: 14; v_call: TRBV4-1
cdr3_nt: TGTGCCAGCAGCTCCATAGCGAACCCCTACGAGCAGTACTTC; cdr3_aa: CASSSIANPYEQYF; d_call: .; j_call: TRBJ2-7; clone_size: .; cdr3_length: 14; v_call: TRBV7-6
cdr3_nt: TGTGCCAGCAGCCAGCCGGGACAGGGGTCCCCACCCCTCCACTTT; cdr3_aa: CASSQPGQGSPPLHF; d_call: TRBD1; j_call: TRBJ1-6; clone_size: .; cdr3_length: 15; v_call: TRBV4-2
cdr3_nt: TGCGCCAGCAGCTTGCGGCATTCCCAAGAGACCCAGTACTTC; cdr3_aa: CASSLRHSQETQYF; d_call: .; j_call: TRBJ2-5; clone_size: few; cdr3_length: 14; v_call: TRBV5-1
cdr3_nt: TGCGCCAGCAGCTTCGCCGGGAGTTATAATTCACCCCTCCACTTT; cdr3_aa: CASSFAGSYNSPLHF; d_call: .; j_call: TRBJ1-6; clone_size: .; cdr3_length: 15; v_call: TRBV5-1
cdr3_nt: TGTGCCAGCAGCTTAGTCCGCGCCTCTGGGGCCAACGTCCTGACTTTC; cdr3_aa: CASSLVRASGANVLTF; d_call: .; j_call: TRBJ2-6; clone_size: few; cdr3_length: 16; v_call: TRBV7-8
cdr3_nt: TGTGCCAGCAGCCAAAGCTCCTACGAGCAGTACTTC; cdr3_aa: CASSQSSYEQYF; d_call: .; j_call: TRBJ2-7; clone_size: many; cdr3_length: 12; v_call: TRBV7-2
cdr3_nt: TGCGCCAGCAGCCAAGCGGAGGTCTACACCTTC; cdr3_aa: CASSQAEVYTF; d_call: .; j_call: TRBJ1-2; clone_size: .; cdr3_length: 11; v_call: TRBV4-1
cdr3_nt: TGTGCCAGCAGCTTAAGTCAGGCGGATCAGCCCCAGCATTTT; cdr3_aa: CASSLSQADQPQHF; d_call: .; j_call: TRBJ1-5; clone_size: .; cdr3_length: 14; v_call: TRBV7-9
cdr3_nt: TGTGCCAGCAGCCCCGGGGCAGGCTACACCGGGGAGCTGTTTTTT; cdr3_aa: CASSPGAGYTGELFF; d_call: .; j_call: TRBJ2-2; clone_size: .; cdr3_length: 15; v_call: TRBV6-1
cdr3_nt: TGTGCCAGCAGCCGCGCGGGCTCAGGCTACACCTTC; cdr3_aa: CASSRAGSGYTF; d_call: .; j_call: TRBJ1-2; clone_size: .; cdr3_length: 12; v_call: TRBV7-8
cdr3_nt: TGTGCCAGCAGTTTAATGGCCGGGGAGCTGTTTTTT; cdr3_aa: CASSLMAGELFF; d_call: .; j_call: TRBJ2-2; clone_size: .; cdr3_length: 12; v_call: TRBV27
cdr3_nt: TGTGCCAGCAGCTCGGGCTGGACAGGGGTAGCTTTCTTT; cdr3_aa: CASSSGWTGVAFF; d_call: TRBD1; j_call: TRBJ1-1; clone_size: .; cdr3_length: 13; v_call: TRBV7-2
cdr3_nt: TGTGCCAGCCGCGGTTTTTGGAAACTGTTTTTT; cdr3_aa: CASRGFWKLFF; d_call: .; j_call: TRBJ1-4; clone_size: .; cdr3_length: 11; v_call: TRBV7-4
cdr3_nt: TGTGCCAGCAGTTACGGGGGGCCGGGGGAGCCCCAGCATTTT; cdr3_aa: CASSYGGPGEPQHF; d_call: .; j_call: TRBJ1-5; clone_size: once; cdr3_length: 14; v_call: TRBV6-2/TRBV6-3
cdr3_nt: TGTGCCAGCAGCCAACCATTGACAGGTTCTAATGAAAAACTGTTTTTT; cdr3_aa: CASSQPLTGSNEKLFF; d_call: .; j_call: TRBJ1-4; clone_size: .; cdr3_length: 16; v_call: TRBV4-2
cdr3_nt: TGTGCCACCAGCCCCCCCCTAGGGCGGGGGCTTAATGAGCAGTTCTTC; cdr3_aa: CATSPPLGRGLNEQFF; d_call: .; j_call: TRBJ2-1; clone_size: few; cdr3_length: 16; v_call: TRBV15
cdr3_nt: TGTGCCAGCAGCTTGCCGGCGACATCCGGATCCTACAATGAGCAGTTCTTC; cdr3_aa: CASSLPATSGSYNEQFF; d_call: .; j_call: TRBJ2-1; clone_size: .; cdr3_length: 17; v_call: TRBV5-6
cdr3_nt: TGCGCCAGCAGCTTTAGGGAGGGCCCCCCAGATACGCAGTATTTT; cdr3_aa: CASSFREGPPDTQYF; d_call: TRBD2; j_call: TRBJ2-3; clone_size: .; cdr3_length: 15; v_call: TRBV4-3
cdr3_nt: TGTGCCAGCAGCCCCCGTAGCGGGCTACGCACAGATACGCAGTATTTT; cdr3_aa: CASSPRSGLRTDTQYF; d_call: TRBD2; j_call: TRBJ2-3; clone_size: few; cdr3_length: 16; v_call: TRBV7-2
cdr3_nt: TGTGCCAGCAGCTTAGTGATAGGGCCTTACGAGCAGTACTTC; cdr3_aa: CASSLVIGPYEQYF; d_call: .; j_call: TRBJ2-7; clone_size: .; cdr3_length: 14; v_call: TRBV7-2
cdr3_nt: TGTGCCAGCAGCTTACAGGCGGGAGTAGAGACCCAGTACTTC; cdr3_aa: CASSLQAGVETQYF; d_call: TRBD2; j_call: TRBJ2-5; clone_size: .; cdr3_length: 14; v_call: TRBV7-8
cdr3_nt: TGTGCCAGCAGCTTAACCGCGTTGGGGGATACGCAGTATTTT; cdr3_aa: CASSLTALGDTQYF; d_call: .; j_call: TRBJ2-3; clone_size: .; cdr3_length: 14; v_call: TRBV7-2
cdr3_nt: TGCAGTGCCTGGCCGGGGACAAGCCTGTACACTGAAGCTTTCTTT; cdr3_aa: CSAWPGTSLYTEAFF; d_call: .; j_call: TRBJ1-1; clone_size: .; cdr3_length: 15; v_call: TRBV20-1
cdr3_nt: TGTGCCAGCAGCTTAATTCGCAGCCCAAGGGGTTTGAACACTGAAGCTTTCTTT; cdr3_aa: CASSLIRSPRGLNTEAFF; d_call: .; j_call: TRBJ1-1; clone_size: .; cdr3_length: 18; v_call: TRBV11-2
cdr3_nt: TGCGCCAGCAGCCAAGTCCGAGGGTCCAATTCACCCCTCCACTTT; cdr3_aa: CASSQVRGSNSPLHF; d_call: .; j_call: TRBJ1-6; clone_size: few; cdr3_length: 15; v_call: TRBV4-3
cdr3_nt: TGTGCCAGCTCACGGACTAGCGGGACACGCGAGCAGTACTTC; cdr3_aa: CASSRTSGTREQYF; d_call: TRBD2; j_call: TRBJ2-7; clone_size: .; cdr3_length: 14; v_call: TRBV18
cdr3_nt: TGTGCCAGCAGTTACCCGGGGGTACTCGGGACTAGCGGTAACAATGAGCAGTTCTTC; cdr3_aa: CASSYPGVLGTSGNNEQFF; d_call: TRBD2; j_call: TRBJ2-1; clone_size: few; cdr3_length: 19; v_call: TRBV6-2/TRBV6-3
cdr3_nt: TGTGCCACCTCCGGGGGGAAACTGTTTTTT; cdr3_aa: CATSGGKLFF; d_call: .; j_call: TRBJ1-4; clone_size: .; cdr3_length: 10; v_call: TRBV19